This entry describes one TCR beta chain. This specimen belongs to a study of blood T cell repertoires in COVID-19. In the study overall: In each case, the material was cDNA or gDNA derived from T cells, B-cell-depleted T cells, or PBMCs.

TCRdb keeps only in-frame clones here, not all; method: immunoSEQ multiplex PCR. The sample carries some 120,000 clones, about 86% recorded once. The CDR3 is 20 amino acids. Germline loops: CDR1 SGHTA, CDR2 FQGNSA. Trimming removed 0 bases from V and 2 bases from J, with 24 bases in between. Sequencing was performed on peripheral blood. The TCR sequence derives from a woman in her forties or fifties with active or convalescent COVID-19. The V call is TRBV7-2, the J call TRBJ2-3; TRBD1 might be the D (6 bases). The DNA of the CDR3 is TGTGCCAGCAGCTTAGCGGGGACACCGGGTCGGGAAAAACTCACAGATACGCAGTATTTT. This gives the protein CASSLAGTPGREKLTDTQYF.